The clone carrying this T cell receptor beta chain was observed a single time. This CDR3 has 16 amino acids. The J segment lost 6 bases and the V segment lost 4 bases, leaving 11 bases of the junction unmatched. Germline loops: CDR1 SGHRS, CDR2 YFSETQ. Original processing methods: Estimates of nucleated cell counts were drawn from the amplification of reference gene primers. The data were produced by immunoSEQ multiplex PCR, yet TCRdb's version contains in-frame clones alone and is incomplete. Clonal size and the V and J genes are those of that table, whereas D and trimming came from the DNA. This table has around 130,000 clones, about 80% appearing once. The data were taken from a study of blood T cell repertoires in COVID-19. Study summary: T cells, B-cell-depleted T cells, or PBMCs provided the cDNA or gDNA that served as material.

The gene calls are TRBV5-1 and TRBJ2-2; the match to TRBD2 covers 8 bases. The source of this sequence is a man aged 50 or older with acute or convalescent COVID-19. Sequencing was done on a sample of peripheral blood. The CDR3 sequence: CASSLGLGLEAGELFF. The CDR3 nucleotides are TGCGCCAGCAGCCTGGGGTTGGGACTAGAGGCCGGGGAGCTGTTTTTT.